One and the same sample provided the 8 T cell receptor beta chains below, sequenced in a study of T cell responses to AZD1222 COVID-19 vaccine. Only in-frame clones appear in the TCRdb table, and some are missing; sequencing was by immunoSEQ multiplex PCR. Of just over 20,000 clones in the sample, less than 85% are singletons; the top ten hold 35% to 45%. The sample here was peripheral blood, taken on day 0 of AZD1222 vaccination. The source of these receptors is an adult in good health.

The chain has TRBV7-3 and TRBJ2-2; D remains unclear. Trimming took 2 bases from V and 2 from J, leaving 6 bases between them. The germline gives CDR1 SGHTA, CDR2 FQGTGA. This CDR3 is 14 amino acids long. The CDR3 loop reads CASSLVPNTGELFF. The CDR3 nucleotides are TGTGCCAGCAGCTTAGTCCCCAACACCGGGGAGCTGTTTTTT.

The chain employs TRBV19 and TRBJ2-1; 13 bases are shared with TRBD2. V dropped 5 bases and J dropped 6; count of bases not matched to a gene: 7. Germline CDR1 is LNHDA and CDR2 is SQIVND (reference sequence). This CDR3 spans 16 amino acids. CDR3 nucleotide sequence: TGTGCCAGTAGTCCCGCGGGACTAGCGGGATCCAATGAGCAGTTCTTC. It is translated as CASSPAGLAGSNEQFF.

This chain uses TRBV6-2 or TRBV6-3 with TRBJ1-1; D is perhaps TRBD1 (6 bases). V dropped 5 bases and J dropped 4 bases, with 14 bases sitting between them. The germline V gene has CDR1 MNHEY and CDR2 SVGEGT. CDR3 length: 14 amino acids. CDR3 nucleotides: TGTGCCAGCAGTGCACAGGGATGGATCACTGAAGCTTTCTTT. This gives the protein CASSAQGWITEAFF.

This sequence joins TRBV28 and TRBJ2-7; D uncertain. Germline V gene sequence: CDR1 MDHEN, CDR2 SYDVKM. Trimming took 7 bases from V and 7 from J, leaving 14 bases between them. The CDR3 has 12 amino acids. CDR3 sequence reads: CASMALTREQYF. The CDR3 DNA is TGTGCCAGCATGGCCTTGACACGGGAGCAGTACTTC. Variable domain in full (rest from reference TRBV28 and TRBJ2-7): DVKVTQSSRYLVKRTGEKVFLECVQDMDHENMFWYRQDPGLGLRLIYFSYDVKMKEKGDIPEGYSVSREKKERFSLILESASTNQTSMYLCASMALTREQYFGPGTRLTVT.

The chain carries TRBV28 and TRBJ2-1; possible D gene TRBD2, 5 bases. CDR1 and CDR2 from the germline V gene are MDHEN and SYDVKM. Trimming shortened V by 3 bases and J by 2 bases, and 11 bases separated the two germline ends. This CDR3 has 15 residues. The CDR3: CASSFEGTTYNEQFF. In nucleotides, the CDR3 is TGTGCCAGCAGTTTTGAGGGAACTACCTACAATGAGCAGTTCTTC. The variable domain in full, completed from reference TRBV28 and TRBJ2-1, reads DVKVTQSSRYLVKRTGEKVFLECVQDMDHENMFWYRQDPGLGLRLIYFSYDVKMKEKGDIPEGYSVSREKKERFSLILESASTNQTSMYLCASSFEGTTYNEQFFGPGTRLTVL.

This chain connects TRBV4-1 to TRBJ2-5, with D possibly TRBD2 on 6 matching bases. Trimming cost V 3 bases and J 9 bases, with 11 bases left between them. Germline V gene data show CDR1 as MGHRA and CDR2 as YSYEKL. This CDR3 is built from 12 residues. The CDR3 loop reads CASSHEAGPQYF. The CDR3 DNA sequence: TGCGCCAGCAGCCACGAAGCGGGTCCCCAGTACTTC.

In DNA form, the CDR3 reads TGTGCCAGCAGTTCGACTAGCGGGGGGACCTACGAGCAGTACTTC. This gives the protein CASSSTSGGTYEQYF. This chain uses TRBV2 with TRBJ2-7; 13 nucleotides align to TRBD2. This CDR3 is built from 15 residues. Germline V gene sequence: CDR1 SNHLY, CDR2 FYNNEI. The V segment lost 5 bases and the J segment 2 bases; nucleotides outside the gene matches: 3.

This clone was seen only once. This chain links TRBV9 with TRBJ2-3, with D perhaps matching TRBD1 or TRBD2 (5 bases each). V lost 3 bases to trimming and J lost 1 base, with 12 bases between them. This CDR3 has 15 amino acids. Per the germline V gene, CDR1 is SGDLS and CDR2 is YYNGEE. The chain's CDR3 is CASSALGDGTDTQYF. In DNA, the CDR3 is TGTGCCAGCAGCGCCTTGGGGGATGGCACAGATACGCAGTATTTT.